This TCR beta chain was recovered during a study of blood T cell repertoires in COVID-19. Whole-study context: COVID-19 samples from acute and convalescent phases originated in the United States, Italy and Spain.

TCRdb's copy holds only in-frame clones and misses some; the assay was immunoSEQ multiplex PCR. The repertoire includes around 300,000 clones, roughly nine tenths of them detected once, and over 2% sits in the top ten. V lost 6 bases and J lost 7; bases outside the gene matches: 7. CDR3 length: 14 residues. CDR1 and CDR2 (germline): KGHSH, LQKENI. Participant ages covered roughly 18 to 89 years across 25 or so US areas. The study assigned cohorts using participant-reported clinical history. Two negative PCRs, clearance, or symptom resolution characterized the recovered Cohort 3 donors. The sequence was obtained from a woman aged 18-29 years who had recovered from COVID-19. The specimen was PBMCs or T cells enriched from blood (not recorded which). The chain combines TRBV18 with TRBJ1-5, with TRBD1 matching over 9 bases. The CDR3 nucleotides read TGTGCCAGCTCCCCCGGGACAGGGCCCCAGCCCCAGCATTTT. It yields the protein CASSPGTGPQPQHF.